This record concerns one T cell receptor beta chain sequence. Its specificity is unknown. This sample is part of a study of OX40 agonist ivuxolimab in advanced cancers. The study, taken as a whole, reports: Some nonresponders additionally presented with little normalized T-cell clonal expansion. Expanded clones belonging to CD8+ T cells outnumbered, on average, those of CD4+. At doses 0.1 to 3.0 mg/kg, CD4+ and CD8+ clones expanded.

After removal of 2 bases from V and 5 bases from J, the junction contained 7 bases not matched to a gene. The CDR3 covers 17 residues. From germline, CDR1 is SGDLS and CDR2 YYNGEE. TCRdb keeps only in-frame clones here, not all; method: immunoSEQ multiplex PCR. The table lists 60,000 to 75,000 clones, about 85% of them singletons. The origin of this receptor is an adult with an advanced solid tumor such as melanoma, head and neck, liver or kidney cancer. The chain is built from TRBV9 and TRBJ2-1; 13 nucleotides match TRBD2. Sequencing was performed on CD4+ or CD8+ T cells sorted from blood, taken in a trial of the OX40 agonist ivuxolimab. This chain's CDR3 is CASSVRPGLAGNNEQFF. For the CDR3, the DNA is TGTGCCAGCAGCGTCCGGCCGGGACTAGCGGGGAACAATGAGCAGTTCTTC.